This T cell receptor beta chain originates from a study of Ad26.COV2.S vaccination and SARS-CoV-2 variants. Sequenced by immunoSEQ multiplex PCR; TCRdb stores in-frame clones only, minus some. The top ten clones hold just under 3% of a sample with some 240,000 clones, around 88% of them seen once. Treatment denoted: roughly 20 received Ad26.COV2.S at low or high dose, single or two shots; 5 received placebo; per-sample allocation not given. Sampling happened 63 days after the first vaccine or placebo injection. This adult donor, from Boston, was 18-55 years old. Wuhan-strain SARS-CoV-2 spike was expressed by the Ad26 vector that made up the vaccine. CDR3 size: 14 residues. Trimming pared 2 bases from V and 3 bases from J, leaving 11 bases between. Germline CDR1 and CDR2: SGHNT and YYREEE (reference sequence).

The receptor was derived from a person between 18 and 65 years old who received the Ad26.COV2.S COVID-19 vaccine or a placebo. This chain connects TRBV5-4 to TRBJ1-1; possible D gene TRBD1, 6 bases. Here the sequenced sample was peripheral blood, taken in a trial of Ad26.COV2.S vaccine versus placebo. CDR3 in DNA: TGTGCCAGCAGCTTTGGGGGCGCGGACACTGAAGCTTTCTTT. Protein: CASSFGGADTEAFF. Together with reference TRBV5-4 and TRBJ1-1, the CDR3 gives the full variable domain: ETGVTQSPTHLIKTRGQQVTLRCSSQSGHNTVSWYQQALGQGPQFIFQYYREEENGRGNFPPRFSGLQFPNYSSELNVNALELDDSALYLCASSFGGADTEAFFGQGTRLTVV.